Below are 25 T cell receptor beta chains sequenced from a single sample in a study of metastatic and nonmetastatic thyroid tumors. Patients had received no treatment of any kind before thyroid surgery. Using MiXCR, TCRdb re-called clones from the PCR reads. Of 35,000 to 45,000 clones in the sample, 9.5% to 13% were seen once. Material: blood. These receptors originate from a male donor with papillary thyroid cancer or a benign thyroid nodule (not recorded which). Some clones in this sample may be carry-over from other donors' samples.

At least ten counts were recorded for this clone. This rearrangement joins TRBV29-1 to TRBJ1-4; D is unclear. CDR1 and CDR2 from the germline V gene are SQVTM and ANQGSEA. The CDR3 has 12 residues. Trimming shortened V by 1 base and J by 8 bases, and 8 bases separated the two germline ends. The CDR3 spells CSVEGVAEKLFF. CDR3 coding DNA: TGCAGCGTTGAAGGGGTGGCAGAAAAACTGTTTTTT.

With regard to this clone: It may be a read error: a sequence one base away is much more abundant. The DNA of the CDR3 is TGTGTCAGCAGCCTTCAGAGGGCGCGCACTGAAGCTTTCTTT. Encoded protein: CVSSLQRARTEAFF. This chain joins TRBV7-8 and TRBJ1-1; D gene ambiguous. CDR1 and CDR2 from the germline V gene are SGHVS and FQNEAQ. The CDR3 contains 14 residues.

In its sample, this clone was seen many times. The chain links TRBV7-8 to TRBJ2-5; D is unresolved. The CDR3 is made up of 13 amino acids. V lost 4 bases and J 4 bases, leaving 10 bases between the germline ends. The germline CDR1 and CDR2 sequences are SGHVS and FQNEAQ. The DNA for the CDR3 is TGTGCCAGCAGCTCGAGTCGTGTAGAGACCCAGTACTTC. It specifies CASSSSRVETQYF.

This clone appeared many times. This chain links TRBV24-1 with TRBJ2-1; no definite D call. V dropped 6 bases and J dropped 4 bases, with 9 bases sitting between them. CDR3 length equals 13 residues. Germline V gene sequence: CDR1 KGHDR, CDR2 SFDVKD. The CDR3 DNA follows: TGTGCCACCAGTTCGGTAGTATACAATGAGCAGTTCTTC. Amino acid sequence: CATSSVVYNEQFF.

The table lists this clone with many counts. Distinct nucleotide sequences in the sample also encode this CDR3. V usage is TRBV28 and J usage is TRBJ1-1; a weak D match, TRBD1 (5 bases). Trimming pared 4 bases from V and 4 bases from J, leaving 10 bases between. CDR1 and CDR2 from the germline V gene are MDHEN and SYDVKM. The CDR3 is made up of 13 amino acids. DNA for the CDR3: TGTGCCAGCAGTTCCGGACAATCCACTGAAGCTTTCTTT. As protein: CASSSGQSTEAFF.

At least ten counts were recorded for this clone. The V gene is TRBV5-1, the J gene TRBJ2-3; maybe TRBD2 (6 bases). In germline, CDR1 is SGHRS, CDR2 YFSETQ. The CDR3 spans 16 residues. Trimming took 5 bases from V and 1 from J, leaving 17 bases between them. CDR3 bases: TGCGCCAGCAGACCGACGGGAGTGGGGCGCACAGATACGCAGTATTTT. It encodes CASRPTGVGRTDTQYF.

This clone showed up many times. J is TRBJ1-2 and V is TRBV5-6, with D unclear. Trimming cost V 4 bases and J 3 bases, with 10 bases left between them. Germline assignment: CDR1 SGHDT and CDR2 YYEEEE. The CDR3 totals 13 residues. The CDR3 region has the DNA TGTGCCAGCAGCGTCCAGTGGGACTATGGCTACACCTTC. It encodes CASSVQWDYGYTF.

In this sample, this clone turned up a few times. The rearrangement links TRBV10-3 to TRBJ1-1, with a tentative D call TRBD1 (5 bases). Germline lookup yields CDR1 ENHRY and CDR2 SYGVKD. V lost 3 bases and J 1 base, leaving 15 bases between the germline ends. This CDR3 is built from 16 residues. For the CDR3, the DNA is TGTGCCATCAGTGACCCGCCGGGACGACCGAACACTGAAGCTTTCTTT. This encodes CAISDPPGRPNTEAFF.

V gene TRBV6-1 combines with J gene TRBJ1-1; D is ambiguous. Germline lookup yields CDR1 MNHNS and CDR2 SASEGT. The CDR3 contains 14 residues. The germline V and J ends were trimmed by 5 bases and 1 base, with 11 bases remaining between them. CDR3 bases: TGTGCCAGCAGTACGACGGCCGGGAACACTGAAGCTTTCTTT. Its protein is CASSTTAGNTEAFF.

This clone was observed many times. This chain connects TRBV7-6 to TRBJ2-2; D uncertain. The CDR3 runs 15 residues. Trimming removed 5 bases from V and 4 bases from J, with 14 bases in between. Germline V lookup: CDR1 SGHVS, CDR2 FNYEAQ. The CDR3 sequence is CASSPTGFSTGELFF. CDR3 coding DNA: TGTGCCAGCAGCCCGACTGGATTCTCCACCGGGGAGCTGTTTTTT.

This clone has a count of ten or more. V is TRBV4-2 and J is TRBJ1-5; maybe TRBD1 (5 bases). The CDR3 consists of 16 residues. The V and J ends lost 1 base and 5 bases respectively, with 15 bases between them. Germline CDR1 is LGHNA and CDR2 is YNFKEQ. The CDR3 nucleotides read TGTGCCAGCAGCCAAGGAGAGGGGCGTCGGGATCAGCCCCAGCATTTT. This gives the protein CASSQGEGRRDQPQHF.

This clone has a count of ten or more. The chain joins TRBV6-2 or TRBV6-3 to TRBJ2-1, with 7 bases lining up with TRBD2. V lost 6 bases, J lost 9 bases, and 11 bases stayed unmatched. The germline V gene has CDR1 MNHEY and CDR2 SVGEGT. This CDR3 spans 14 amino acids. CDR3 loop: CASREGGRKGEQFF. The CDR3 DNA is TGTGCCAGCAGGGAGGGAGGGCGAAAGGGTGAGCAGTTCTTC.

The table lists this clone with many counts. The chain employs TRBV10-3 and TRBJ2-7; 10 positions agree with TRBD2. From germline, CDR1 is ENHRY and CDR2 SYGVKD. The J segment lost 4 bases and the V segment lost 3 bases, leaving 9 bases of the junction unmatched. The CDR3 extends over 16 amino acids. The CDR3 sequence is CAISERTSGPAYEQYF. The CDR3 DNA reads as TGTGCCATCAGTGAAAGGACTAGCGGTCCCGCTTACGAGCAGTACTTC.

The table lists this clone with many counts. The CDR3 region is CASSFRQGSYQPQHF. CDR3 nucleotide sequence: TGTGCCAGCAGTTTCCGCCAGGGGTCTTATCAGCCCCAGCATTTT. V usage is TRBV28 and J usage is TRBJ1-5; D possibly corresponds to TRBD1 (6 bases). This CDR3 comprises 15 residues. Germline V CDR1 and CDR2: MDHEN, SYDVKM. V lost 3 bases to trimming and J lost 5 bases, with 14 bases between them.

This clone counts as medium-sized. This chain's CDR3 is CARAASGTRNEQFF. As DNA, the CDR3 is TGTGCCCGGGCCGCTAGCGGAACTAGGAATGAGCAGTTCTTC. The genes are TRBV30 and TRBJ2-1; TRBD2 matches 7 bases. CDR3 length: 14 residues. V shed 8 bases and J 7 bases; nucleotides not matched to a gene: 14. The germline CDR1 and CDR2 sequences are GTSNPN and SVGIG (reference sequence).

This clone was picked up many times. The chain has TRBV5-1 and TRBJ2-3, with 13 bases lining up with TRBD2. The germline gives CDR1 SGHRS, CDR2 YFSETQ. The CDR3 extends over 18 amino acids. J gave up 0 bases and V 4 bases, and 8 bases lay outside the gene matches. The CDR3 protein is CASSRLGLAGSSTDTQYF. The CDR3 DNA sequence: TGCGCCAGCAGCCGCTTGGGACTAGCGGGAAGTAGCACAGATACGCAGTATTTT.

This clone appeared many times. The CDR3 coding sequence is TGTGCCAGCAGCCGGGACAGTAACACCGGGGAGCTGTTTTTT. Residues: CASSRDSNTGELFF. V and J are TRBV7-3 and TRBJ2-2, with 7 bases that match TRBD1. CDR1 is SGHTA, CDR2 FQGTGA, per germline. The trim removed 5 bases at V and 2 bases at J, leaving 2 bases unmatched. CDR3 size: 14 residues.

This clone rates as medium-sized. The J gene is TRBJ2-7, the V gene TRBV6-2 or TRBV6-3; 7 nucleotides line up with TRBD1. The CDR3 is made up of 13 amino acids. Germline V gene data show CDR1 as MNHEY and CDR2 as SVGEGT. V lost 6 bases to trimming and J lost 3 bases; unmatched junction nucleotides: 5. CDR3 nucleotides: TGTGCCAGCAGGTGGGACAGTCACTACGAGCAGTACTTC. Amino acid sequence: CASRWDSHYEQYF.

Many counts were recorded for this clone. The rearrangement uses TRBV11-2 and TRBJ2-3; tentatively, D is TRBD2 (5 bases). CDR1 is SGHAT, CDR2 FQNNGV, per germline. V shed 5 bases and J shed 4 bases, with 19 bases lying between them. There are 16 residues in the CDR3. The CDR3 sequence is CASSPQGTRGADTQYF. The DNA for the CDR3 is TGTGCCAGCAGCCCCCAAGGTACTCGGGGAGCAGATACGCAGTATTTT.

This clone was seen repeatedly, ten times or more. This chain connects TRBV19 to TRBJ2-1; 7 bases fit TRBD1. The CDR3 is 15 residues long. Germline loops: CDR1 LNHDA, CDR2 SQIVND (reference sequence). V trimming: 7 bases; J trimming: 3 bases; junction bases outside the gene matches: 9. CDR3 sequence: CASTTEPGGYNEQFF. The DNA for the CDR3 is TGTGCCAGTACCACTGAACCAGGGGGCTACAATGAGCAGTTCTTC.

V usage is TRBV5-6 and J usage is TRBJ1-5, with 7 bases fitting TRBD1. This CDR3 has 15 residues. After removal of 5 bases from V and 3 bases from J, the junction contained 8 bases not matched to a gene. Germline loops: CDR1 SGHDT, CDR2 YYEEEE. The CDR3 DNA reads as TGTGCCAGCAGTTCGACAGGGAGGCCCAATCAGCCCCAGCATTTT. Translating it yields CASSSTGRPNQPQHF.

This clone was observed many times. V and J are TRBV7-8 and TRBJ1-1; D is perhaps TRBD1 (5 bases). V shed 7 bases and J shed 4 bases, with 16 bases lying between them. The CDR3 totals 14 residues. The germline CDR1 and CDR2 sequences are SGHVS and FQNEAQ. CDR3 coding DNA: TGTGCCAGCAAACGGGGCCAGGGAGTCACTGAAGCTTTCTTT. As protein: CASKRGQGVTEAFF.

This clone has ten or more counts. The V and J genes are TRBV5-4 and TRBJ2-7; weak D call: TRBD2 (6 bases). V was clipped by 3 bases and J by 0 bases, with 10 bases between them. CDR1 is SGHNT and CDR2 is YYREEE in the germline V gene (reference sequence). This CDR3 has 14 amino acids. The CDR3 DNA follows: TGTGCCAGCAGCTCGGACTACCGCTCCTACGAGCAGTACTTC. The encoded protein is CASSSDYRSYEQYF.

In this sample, this clone turned up a few times. Since a much larger clone is just one base distant, this may be a read error. The genes are TRBV12-3 or TRBV12-4 and TRBJ2-7; 10 bases map to TRBD2. The CDR3 length is 14 residues. Trimming at V came to 8 bases and at J to 3 bases, leaving 7 bases not matched to a gene. The CDR3 reads CASGGGLAYYEQYF. The DNA for the CDR3 is TGTGCCAGCGGTGGGGGACTAGCGTACTACGAGCAGTACTTC.

This clone was counted a few times. This may arise from a read error, as a much more abundant clone is one base away. The rearrangement links TRBV6-2 or TRBV6-3 to TRBJ2-3; a possible D gene is TRBD1 (6 bases). The CDR3 has 18 amino acids. V was clipped by 2 bases and J by 0 bases, with 18 bases between them. Germline assignment: CDR1 MNHEY and CDR2 SVGEGT. Here the CDR3 reads CASSYAPHRVSSTDTQYF. The CDR3 nucleotides are TGTGCCAGCAGTTACGCGCCTCACAGGGTCTCTAGCACAGATACGCAGTATTTT.